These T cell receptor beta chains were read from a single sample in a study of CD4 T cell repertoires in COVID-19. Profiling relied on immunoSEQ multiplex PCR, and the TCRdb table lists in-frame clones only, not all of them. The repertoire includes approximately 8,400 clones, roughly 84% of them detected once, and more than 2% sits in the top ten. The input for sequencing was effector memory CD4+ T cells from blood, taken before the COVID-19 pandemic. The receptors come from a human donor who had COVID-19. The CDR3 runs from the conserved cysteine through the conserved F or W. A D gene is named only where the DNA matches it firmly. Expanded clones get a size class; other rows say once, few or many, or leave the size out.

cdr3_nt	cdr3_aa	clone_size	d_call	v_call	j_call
TGTGCCAGCAGCGTGCGGACTAGCTCCCACAATGAGCAGTTCTTC	CASSVRTSSHNEQFF	-	TRBD2	TRBV7-2	TRBJ2-1
TGTGCCAGCAGCTTGGGAGGGGACAACCCCTATGGTCGTACCTTC	CASSLGGDNPYGRTF	-	-	TRBV5-4	TRBJ1-2
TGTGCCAGTAGTATAGGTCCGAACAGTGAGATGGCTTTCTTT	CASSIGPNSEMAFF	-	-	TRBV19	TRBJ1-1
TGTGCCAGCGCGGGGACAGGGGCTAACACCGGGGAGCTGTTTTTT	CASAGTGANTGELFF	few	TRBD1	TRBV25-1	TRBJ2-2
TGTGCCAGCAGGGTCGAAACAGGGAGCTCGACTCGTGGCTACACCTTC	CASRVETGSSTRGYTF	-	-	TRBV28	TRBJ1-2
TGTGCCAGCAGCCAGCCGGTTGGGGCGGGACAAGAGACCCAGTACTTC	CASSQPVGAGQETQYF	-	-	TRBV7-2	TRBJ2-5
TGTGCCAGCAGTTTTACCCCCTGGCTCGCGAACACCGGGGAGCTGTTTTTT	CASSFTPWLANTGELFF	-	-	TRBV28	TRBJ2-2
TGTGCCAGCAGTTACTCGGGACAGCCCCATAATGAAAAACTGTTTTTT	CASSYSGQPHNEKLFF	-	TRBD1	TRBV6-5	TRBJ1-4
TGTGCCAGCAGCTTGACAGGGGGGGAGACTGAAGCTTTCTTT	CASSLTGGETEAFF	-	TRBD1	TRBV9	TRBJ1-1
TGTGCCAGCAGCCGAAACAGGGACCCCACCTACGAGCAGTACTTC	CASSRNRDPTYEQYF	-	-	TRBV4-2	TRBJ2-7